This record covers a single T cell receptor beta chain. Its target is not known. The CDR3 is 13 residues long. Trimming stripped 6 bases from V and 3 bases from J, with 10 bases between. Looked up from germline, CDR1 is MNHEY and CDR2 is SMNVEV (reference sequence). This sample is part of a study of PD-1 blockade in classical Hodgkin lymphoma. Study findings and constraints: Baseline diversity resembling that of newly diagnosed patients was seen in complete responders. Newly diagnosed patients were said to have less baseline TCR diversity than healthy donors did. CD4+ TCR diversity, unlike CD8+, climbed significantly by C4D1.

Each patient's relapse followed autologous stem cell transplantation, and brentuximab vedotin exposure varied. Sequencing was performed with immunoSEQ multiplex PCR; in TCRdb, only in-frame clones are kept and a portion is missing. The data contain 90,000 or so clones, 80% to 95% of them seen just once; the ten biggest clones take up over 2.5%. The specimen was peripheral blood mononuclear cells (PBMCs), collected before the second cycle of nivolumab. The sequence was obtained from a human donor with classical Hodgkin lymphoma. The chain combines TRBV27 with TRBJ2-3; no clear D gene. In DNA form, the CDR3 reads TGTGCCAGCAGCCTCGTTATTACAGATACGCAGTATTTT. Protein product: CASSLVITDTQYF.